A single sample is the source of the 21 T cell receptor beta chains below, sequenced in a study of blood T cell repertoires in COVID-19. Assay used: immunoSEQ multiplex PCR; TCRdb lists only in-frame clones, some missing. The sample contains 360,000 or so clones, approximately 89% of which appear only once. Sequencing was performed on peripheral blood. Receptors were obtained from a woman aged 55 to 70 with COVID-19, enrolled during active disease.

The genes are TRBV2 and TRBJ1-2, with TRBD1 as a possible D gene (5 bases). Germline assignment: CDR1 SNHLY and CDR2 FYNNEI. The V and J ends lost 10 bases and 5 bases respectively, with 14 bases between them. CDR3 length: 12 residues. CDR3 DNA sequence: TGTGCCACCAAGACAGTGATTTATGGCTACACCTTC. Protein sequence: CATKTVIYGYTF. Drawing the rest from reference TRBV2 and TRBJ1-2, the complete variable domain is EPEVTQTPSHQVTQMGQEVILRCVPISNHLYFYWYRQILGQKVEFLVSFYNNEISEKSEIFDDQFSVERPDGSNFTLKIRSTKLEDSAMYFCATKTVIYGYTFGSGTRLTVV.

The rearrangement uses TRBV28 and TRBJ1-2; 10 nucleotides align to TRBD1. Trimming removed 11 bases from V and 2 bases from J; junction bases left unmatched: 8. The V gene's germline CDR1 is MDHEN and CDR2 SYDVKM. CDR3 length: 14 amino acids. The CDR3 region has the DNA TGTGCCTTAAGGGGACAGGGGAAGAACTATGGCTACACCTTC. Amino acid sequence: CALRGQGKNYGYTF.

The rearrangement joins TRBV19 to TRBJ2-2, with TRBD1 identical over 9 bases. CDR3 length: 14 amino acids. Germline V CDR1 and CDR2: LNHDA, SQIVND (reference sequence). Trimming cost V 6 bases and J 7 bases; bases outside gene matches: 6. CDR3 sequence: CASRIQGAGGELFF. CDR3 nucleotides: TGTGCCAGTAGAATACAGGGGGCTGGCGGGGAGCTGTTTTTT.

Written as DNA, the CDR3 is TGTGCCAGCAGCTCCTCCTTGGGACAGGTTAGCAATCAGCCCCAGCATTTT. As protein: CASSSSLGQVSNQPQHF. The chain combines TRBV7-9 with TRBJ1-5, with 8 bases identical to TRBD1. The CDR3 has 17 amino acids. V dropped 4 bases and J dropped 0; count of bases not matched to a gene: 8. Looked up from germline, CDR1 is SEHNR and CDR2 is FQNEAQ (reference sequence).

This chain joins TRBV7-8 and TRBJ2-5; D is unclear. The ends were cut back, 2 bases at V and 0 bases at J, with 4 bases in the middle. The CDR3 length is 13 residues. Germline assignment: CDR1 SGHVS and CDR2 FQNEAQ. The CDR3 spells CASSLQDQETQYF. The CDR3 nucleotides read TGTGCCAGCAGCTTACAGGACCAAGAGACCCAGTACTTC.

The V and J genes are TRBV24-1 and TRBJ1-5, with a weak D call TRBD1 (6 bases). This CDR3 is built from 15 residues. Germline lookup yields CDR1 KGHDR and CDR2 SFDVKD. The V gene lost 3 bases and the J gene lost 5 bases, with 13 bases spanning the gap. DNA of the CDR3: TGTGCCACCAGTGATGATACAGGGAGAGATCAGCCCCAGCATTTT. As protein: CATSDDTGRDQPQHF.

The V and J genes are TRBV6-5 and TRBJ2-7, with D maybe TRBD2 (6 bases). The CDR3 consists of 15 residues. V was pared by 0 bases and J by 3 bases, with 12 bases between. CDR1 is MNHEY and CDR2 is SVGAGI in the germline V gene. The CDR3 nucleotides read TGTGCCAGCAGTTACTCCCCGCGGGGATACTACGAGCAGTACTTC. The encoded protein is CASSYSPRGYYEQYF.

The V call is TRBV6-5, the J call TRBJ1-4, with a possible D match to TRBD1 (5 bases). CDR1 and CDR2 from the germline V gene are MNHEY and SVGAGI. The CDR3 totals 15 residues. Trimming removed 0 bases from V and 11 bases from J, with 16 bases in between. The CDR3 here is CASSYSRQGLTKLFF. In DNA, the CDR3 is TGTGCCAGCAGTTACTCGCGCCAGGGCTTAACGAAACTGTTTTTT.

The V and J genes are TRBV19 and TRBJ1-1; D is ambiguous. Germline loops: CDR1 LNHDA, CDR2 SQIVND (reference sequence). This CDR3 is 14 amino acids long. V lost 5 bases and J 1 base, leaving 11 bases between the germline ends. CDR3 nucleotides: TGTGCCAGTAGTCCCTCGTGGAGGAACACTGAAGCTTTCTTT. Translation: CASSPSWRNTEAFF.

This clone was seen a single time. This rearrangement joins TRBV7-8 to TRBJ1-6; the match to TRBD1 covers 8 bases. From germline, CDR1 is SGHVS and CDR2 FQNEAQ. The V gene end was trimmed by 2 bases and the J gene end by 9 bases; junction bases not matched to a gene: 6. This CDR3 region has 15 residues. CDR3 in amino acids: CASSLRAGGISPLHF. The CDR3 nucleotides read TGTGCCAGCAGCTTAAGGGCAGGGGGCATTTCACCCCTCCACTTT.

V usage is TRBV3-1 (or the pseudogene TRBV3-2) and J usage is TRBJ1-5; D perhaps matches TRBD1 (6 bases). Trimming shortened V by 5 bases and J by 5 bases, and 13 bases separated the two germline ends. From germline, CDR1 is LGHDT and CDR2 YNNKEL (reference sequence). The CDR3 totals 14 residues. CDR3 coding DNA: TGTGCCAGCAGCTCCGGGACACTCGATCAGCCCCAGCATTTT. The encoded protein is CASSSGTLDQPQHF.

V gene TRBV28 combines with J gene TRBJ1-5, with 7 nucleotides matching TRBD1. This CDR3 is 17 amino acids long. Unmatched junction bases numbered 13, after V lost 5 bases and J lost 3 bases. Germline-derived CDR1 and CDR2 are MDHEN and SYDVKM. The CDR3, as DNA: TGTGCCAGCAGTATCCTCACAGGGGCCCACATCAATCAGCCCCAGCATTTT. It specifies CASSILTGAHINQPQHF.

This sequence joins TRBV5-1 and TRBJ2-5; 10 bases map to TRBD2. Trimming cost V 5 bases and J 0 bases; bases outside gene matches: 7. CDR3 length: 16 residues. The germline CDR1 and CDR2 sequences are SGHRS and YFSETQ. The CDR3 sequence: CASSVKTSGYQETQYF. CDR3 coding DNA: TGCGCCAGCAGTGTCAAGACTAGCGGGTACCAAGAGACCCAGTACTTC.

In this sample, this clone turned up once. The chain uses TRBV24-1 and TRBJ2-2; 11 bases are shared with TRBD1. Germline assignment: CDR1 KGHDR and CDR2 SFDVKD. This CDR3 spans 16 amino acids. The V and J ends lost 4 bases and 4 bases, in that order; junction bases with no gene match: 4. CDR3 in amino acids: CATSDPGTGGTGELFF. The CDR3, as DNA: TGTGCCACCAGTGACCCCGGGACAGGGGGCACCGGGGAGCTGTTTTTT.

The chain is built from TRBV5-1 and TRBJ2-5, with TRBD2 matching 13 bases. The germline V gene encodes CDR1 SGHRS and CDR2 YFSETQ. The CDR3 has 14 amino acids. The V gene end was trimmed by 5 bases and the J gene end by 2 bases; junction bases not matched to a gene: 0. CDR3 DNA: TGCGCCAGCAGGACTAGCGGGGGGCAAGAGACCCAGTACTTC. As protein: CASRTSGGQETQYF.

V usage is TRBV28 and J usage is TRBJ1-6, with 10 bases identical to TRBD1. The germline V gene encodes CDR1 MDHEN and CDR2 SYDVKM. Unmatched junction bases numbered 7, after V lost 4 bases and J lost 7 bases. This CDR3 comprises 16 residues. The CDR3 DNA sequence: TGTGCCAGCAGTTCTCCAGGGACAGGGGAAAATTCACCCCTCCACTTT. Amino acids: CASSSPGTGENSPLHF.

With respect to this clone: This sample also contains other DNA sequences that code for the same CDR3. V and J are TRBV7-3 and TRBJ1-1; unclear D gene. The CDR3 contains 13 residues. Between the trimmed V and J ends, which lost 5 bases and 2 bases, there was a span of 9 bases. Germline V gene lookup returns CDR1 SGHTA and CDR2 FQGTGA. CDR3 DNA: TGTGCCAGCAGCCTACTGTATAACACTGAAGCTTTCTTT. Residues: CASSLLYNTEAFF.

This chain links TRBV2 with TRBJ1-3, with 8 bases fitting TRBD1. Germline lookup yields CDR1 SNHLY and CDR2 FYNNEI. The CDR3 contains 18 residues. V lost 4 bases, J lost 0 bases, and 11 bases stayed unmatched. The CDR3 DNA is TGTGCCAGCAGTGGGGCAATCAGGGGGCCCTTCTCTGGAAACACCATATATTTT. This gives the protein CASSGAIRGPFSGNTIYF.

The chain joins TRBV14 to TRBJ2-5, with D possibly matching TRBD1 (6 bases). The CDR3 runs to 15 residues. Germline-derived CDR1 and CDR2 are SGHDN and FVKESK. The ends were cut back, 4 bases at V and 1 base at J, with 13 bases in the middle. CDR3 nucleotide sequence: TGTGCCAGCAGCCCCGGACAGAACCCCCAAGAGACCCAGTACTTC. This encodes CASSPGQNPQETQYF. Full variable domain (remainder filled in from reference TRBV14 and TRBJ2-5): EAGVTQFPSHSVIEKGQTVTLRCDPISGHDNLYWYRRVMGKEIKFLLHFVKESKQDESGMPNNRFLAERTGGTYSTLKVQPAELEDSGVYFCASSPGQNPQETQYFGPGTRLLVL.

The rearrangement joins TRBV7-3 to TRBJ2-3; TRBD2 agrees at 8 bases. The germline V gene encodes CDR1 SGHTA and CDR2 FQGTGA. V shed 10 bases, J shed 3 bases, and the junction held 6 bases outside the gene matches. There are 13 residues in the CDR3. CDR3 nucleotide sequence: TGTGCCACCGCGCGGGGGGATACAGATACGCAGTATTTT. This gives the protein CATARGDTDTQYF.

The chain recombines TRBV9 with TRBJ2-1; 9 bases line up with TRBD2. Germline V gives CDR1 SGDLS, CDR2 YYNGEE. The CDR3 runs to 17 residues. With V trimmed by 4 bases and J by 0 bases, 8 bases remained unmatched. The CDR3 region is CASSPGTSPSSYNEQFF. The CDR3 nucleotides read TGTGCCAGCAGCCCGGGGACTAGCCCTAGCTCCTACAATGAGCAGTTCTTC.